This TCR beta chain was sequenced during a study of regulatory T cells in long-lasting Graves disease. Study conclusions and caveats: The persistent group shared about 2,500 public clonotypes, more than the approximately 1,000 shared by new patients.

In building TCR beta libraries, iRepertoire HTBI primers were used together with Arm-PCR of CDR3 regions. TCRdb itself ran the multiplex PCR reads through MiXCR, one entry per CDR3 protein. The sample lists roughly 360,000 distinct CDR3 sequences, roughly 10% occurring once. This CDR3 has 13 amino acids. V lost 4 bases and J lost 8, with 11 bases in between. Germline CDR1 is MGHRA and CDR2 is YSYEKL. This clonotype appeared many times. Antigen unknown. Time point specified: newly diagnosed GD, antithyroid drugs for less than 3 months. After RNA was extracted from PBMCs, the TCR library was made from it. The sample was also linked to a second study, of T cells in Graves' hyperthyroidism and ophthalmopathy.

The chain links TRBV4-1 to TRBJ2-2; D is uncertain. This sample comprised peripheral blood mononuclear cells (PBMCs), obtained at new diagnosis, from a patient treated with antithyroid drugs. The clonotype comes from a woman between 18 and 30 years old with Graves disease. The CDR3 DNA reads as TGCGCCAGCAGCCGACCAACCGGGGGGGAGCTGTTTTTT. Amino acids: CASSRPTGGELFF.